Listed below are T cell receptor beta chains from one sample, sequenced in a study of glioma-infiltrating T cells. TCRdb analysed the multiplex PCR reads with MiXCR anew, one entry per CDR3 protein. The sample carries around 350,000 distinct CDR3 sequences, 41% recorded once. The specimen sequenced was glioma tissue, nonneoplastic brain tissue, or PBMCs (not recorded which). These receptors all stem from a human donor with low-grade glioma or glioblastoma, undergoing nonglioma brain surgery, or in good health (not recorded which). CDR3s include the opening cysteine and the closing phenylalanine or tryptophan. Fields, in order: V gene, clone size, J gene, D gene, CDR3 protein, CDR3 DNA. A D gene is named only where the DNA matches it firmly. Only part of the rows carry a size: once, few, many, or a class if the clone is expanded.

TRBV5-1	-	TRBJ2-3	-	CASSQGDPSTDTQYF	TGCGCCAGCAGCCAAGGGGACCCTAGCACAGATACGCAGTATTTT
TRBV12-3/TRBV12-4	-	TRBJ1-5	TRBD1	CASSPDRVGPLNQPQHF	TGTGCCAGCAGTCCTGACAGGGTAGGCCCGCTGAATCAGCCCCAGCATTTT
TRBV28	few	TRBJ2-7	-	CASSPNTETYEQYF	TGTGCCAGCAGTCCGAATACTGAAACCTACGAGCAGTACTTC
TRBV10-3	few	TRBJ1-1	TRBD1	CAIRNRGDTEAFF	TGTGCCATCAGGAACAGGGGGGACACTGAAGCTTTCTTT
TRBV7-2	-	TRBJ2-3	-	CASSNLASTDTQYF	TGTGCCAGCAGCAATCTAGCGTCCACAGATACGCAGTATTTT
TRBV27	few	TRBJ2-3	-	CASSLMPGRTDTQYF	TGTGCCAGCAGTTTAATGCCAGGACGGACAGATACGCAGTATTTT
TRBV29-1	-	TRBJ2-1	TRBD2	CSVGLAGGSSYNEQFF	TGCAGCGTTGGACTAGCGGGAGGGAGCTCCTACAATGAGCAGTTCTTC
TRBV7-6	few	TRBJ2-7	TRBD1	CASSGGDRFRVGHEQYF	TGTGCCAGCAGCGGAGGGGACAGGTTCCGTGTCGGGCACGAGCAGTACTTC
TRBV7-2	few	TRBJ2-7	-	CASSDMGSHEQYF	TGTGCCAGCTCCGACATGGGGTCCCACGAGCAGTACTTC
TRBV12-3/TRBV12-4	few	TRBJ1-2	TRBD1	CASSRDSPNYGYTF	TGTGCCAGCAGTCGGGACAGTCCTAACTATGGCTACACCTTC
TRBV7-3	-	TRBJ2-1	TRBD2	CASSPSLTSGSFSNEQFF	TGTGCCAGCAGCCCCTCCCTGACTAGCGGGAGCTTCTCGAATGAGCAGTTCTTC
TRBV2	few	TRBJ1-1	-	CASSEYRNTEAFF	TGTGCCAGCAGTGAGTACAGGAACACTGAAGCTTTCTTT
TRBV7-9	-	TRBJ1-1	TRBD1	CASSFLPRGQAPGGAFF	TGTGCCAGCAGCTTCCTACCAAGAGGACAGGCCCCGGGGGGAGCTTTCTTT
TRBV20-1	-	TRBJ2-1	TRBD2	CSRRGGSAENEQFF	TGCAGCAGAAGGGGCGGGAGCGCCGAGAATGAGCAGTTCTTC
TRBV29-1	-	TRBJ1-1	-	CSVVPGRSTEAFF	TGCAGCGTTGTTCCGGGAAGGTCAACTGAAGCTTTCTTT
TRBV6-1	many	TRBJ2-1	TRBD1	CASSYEDRAYNEQFF	TGTGCCAGCAGTTACGAAGACAGGGCCTACAATGAGCAGTTCTTC
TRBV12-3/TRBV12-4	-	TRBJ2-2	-	CASSFDPSSSTGELFF	TGTGCCAGCAGTTTCGATCCGTCAAGCAGCACCGGGGAGCTGTTTTTT
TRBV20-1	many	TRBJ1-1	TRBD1	CSARDRRTGTTEAFF	TGCAGTGCTAGAGATCGGCGGACAGGGACCACTGAAGCTTTCTTT
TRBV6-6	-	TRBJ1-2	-	CASSYEQHPHIYGYTF	TGTGCCAGCAGTTACGAGCAGCACCCCCACATCTATGGCTACACCTTC
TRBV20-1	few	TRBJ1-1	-	CSAPGPLHTEAFF	TGCAGTGCGCCGGGACCTCTGCACACTGAAGCTTTCTTT
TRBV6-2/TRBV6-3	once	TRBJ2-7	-	CASSTDRIYEQYF	TGTGCCAGCAGTACCGACAGAATCTACGAGCAGTACTTC
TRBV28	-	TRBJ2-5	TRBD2	CASSPPGLAVVGETQYF	TGTGCCAGCAGTCCTCCGGGACTAGCGGTAGTGGGGGAGACCCAGTACTTC
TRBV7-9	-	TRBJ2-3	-	CASSLNGQGIDTQYF	TGTGCCAGCAGCTTAAATGGGCAGGGTATTGATACGCAGTATTTT
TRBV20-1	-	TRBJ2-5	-	CSARFRGGETQYF	TGCAGTGCTAGGTTCAGGGGAGGAGAGACCCAGTACTTC
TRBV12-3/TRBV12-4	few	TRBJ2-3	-	CASSLRRAPDTQYF	TGTGCCAGCAGTTTAAGGAGGGCTCCAGATACGCAGTATTTT
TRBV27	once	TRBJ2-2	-	CASSSFRGPNTEELFF	TGTGCCAGCAGTTCCTTTCGGGGCCCGAACACCGAGGAGCTGTTTTTT
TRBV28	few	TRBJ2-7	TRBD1	CASTLYGTGSYEQYF	TGTGCCAGCACCCTATACGGGACAGGGTCCTACGAGCAGTACTTC
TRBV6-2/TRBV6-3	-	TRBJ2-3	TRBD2	CASSYSRSGTSGSNQDTQYF	TGTGCCAGCAGTTACTCCCGCTCCGGGACTAGCGGGAGTAATCAAGATACGCAGTATTTT
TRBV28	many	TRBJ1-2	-	CASQGLEDGYGYTF	TGTGCCAGCCAAGGCCTGGAAGACGGCTATGGCTACACCTTC
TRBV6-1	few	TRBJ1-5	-	CAISELGGTGQPQHF	TGTGCCATCAGTGAGTTGGGGGGGACGGGACAGCCCCAGCATTTT
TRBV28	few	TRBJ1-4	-	CASSLPFHIDRLNEKLFF	TGTGCCAGCAGCTTACCCTTTCACATCGACAGACTTAATGAAAAACTGTTTTTT
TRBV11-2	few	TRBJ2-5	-	CASSPFVQGKRTQYF	TGTGCCAGCAGCCCGTTTGTTCAGGGCAAGAGAACCCAGTACTTC
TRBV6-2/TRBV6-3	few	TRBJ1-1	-	CASRRQPEDTEAFF	TGTGCCAGCAGAAGGCAACCGGAGGACACTGAAGCTTTCTTT
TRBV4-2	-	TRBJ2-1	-	CASSQVPGANNEQFF	TGTGCCAGCAGCCAAGTTCCCGGGGCGAACAATGAGCAGTTCTTC
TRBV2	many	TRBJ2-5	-	CASRIDIGETQYF	TGTGCCAGCAGGATAGATATCGGAGAGACCCAGTACTTC
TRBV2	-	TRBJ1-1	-	CASSESRGLDAFF	TGTGCCAGCAGTGAAAGTAGGGGGTTGGATGCTTTCTTT
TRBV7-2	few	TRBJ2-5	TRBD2	CASSSLQPGRGTQYF	TGTGCCAGCAGCTCCTTACAACCGGGGAGGGGGACCCAGTACTTC
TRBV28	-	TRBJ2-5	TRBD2	CASSFVETSYMQETQYF	TGTGCCAGCAGTTTTGTCGAGACTAGCTACATGCAAGAGACCCAGTACTTC
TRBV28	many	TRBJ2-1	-	CASNHGTGNEQFF	TGTGCCAGCAACCACGGGACGGGAAATGAGCAGTTCTTC
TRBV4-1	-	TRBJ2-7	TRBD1	CASSQEWGQGIYEQYF	TGCGCCAGCAGCCAAGAGTGGGGACAGGGTATCTACGAGCAGTACTTC
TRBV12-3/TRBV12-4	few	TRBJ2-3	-	CASTLGDNTDTQYF	TGTGCCAGCACCCTGGGGGACAACACAGATACGCAGTATTTT
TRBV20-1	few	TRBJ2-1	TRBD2	CSARGPRTSGNEQFF	TGCAGTGCTAGAGGTCCCCGGACTAGCGGCAATGAGCAGTTCTTC
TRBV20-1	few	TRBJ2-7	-	CSARDGGNLYEQYF	TGCAGTGCTAGGGATGGCGGGAACCTCTACGAGCAGTACTTC
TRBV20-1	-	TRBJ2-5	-	CSVANQETQYF	TGCAGTGTGGCTAACCAAGAGACCCAGTACTTC
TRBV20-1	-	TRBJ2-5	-	CSARPAQSQETQYF	TGCAGTGCGCGACCCGCGCAGTCCCAAGAGACCCAGTACTTC
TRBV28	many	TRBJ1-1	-	CASSSSWGENTEAFF	TGTGCCAGCAGTTCATCTTGGGGCGAGAACACTGAAGCTTTCTTT
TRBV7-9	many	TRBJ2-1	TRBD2	CASSPPSGRLSYNEQFF	TGTGCCAGCAGCCCCCCCAGCGGGAGACTCTCCTACAATGAGCAGTTCTTC
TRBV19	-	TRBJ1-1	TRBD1	CASSYRTGGWGEAFF	TGTGCCAGTAGTTACCGAACAGGGGGCTGGGGTGAAGCTTTCTTT
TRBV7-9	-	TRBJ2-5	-	CASSLDLSRQETQYF	TGTGCCAGCAGCTTAGACCTCAGCCGGCAGGAGACCCAGTACTTC
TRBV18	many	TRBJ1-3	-	CASSPGTASGNTIYF	TGTGCCAGCTCACCCGGGACGGCCTCTGGAAACACCATATATTTT
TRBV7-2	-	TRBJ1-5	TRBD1	CASSESLGQPKHF	TGTGCCAGCAGCGAATCGCTGGGACAGCCCAAGCATTTT
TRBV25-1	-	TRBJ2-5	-	CASSDSASYEETQYF	TGTGCCAGCAGTGACTCGGCTAGCTATGAAGAGACCCAGTACTTC
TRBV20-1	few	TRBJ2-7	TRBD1	CSVDRGPYEQYF	TGCAGTGTTGACAGGGGACCCTACGAGCAGTACTTC
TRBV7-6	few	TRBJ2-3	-	CASSLGIAPHTQYF	TGTGCCAGCAGCTTAGGAATAGCACCTCATACGCAGTATTTT
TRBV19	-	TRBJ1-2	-	CASRCGRRLLSGYTF	TGTGCCAGTAGATGCGGCAGGAGACTTCTCTCTGGCTACACCTTC
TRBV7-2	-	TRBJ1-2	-	CASSLVPGLVYGYTF	TGTGCCAGCAGCTTGGTGCCAGGGTTAGTCTATGGCTACACCTTC
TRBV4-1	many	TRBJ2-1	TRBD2	CASSLERGENEQFF	TGCGCCAGCAGCCTGGAACGGGGGGAGAATGAGCAGTTCTTC
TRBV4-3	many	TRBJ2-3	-	CASSYRDNTDTQYF	TGCGCCAGCAGCTACCGGGACAACACAGATACGCAGTATTTT
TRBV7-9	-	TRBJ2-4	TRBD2	CASSLGWGTSGRNIQYF	TGTGCCAGCAGCTTAGGCTGGGGTACTAGCGGGAGAAACATTCAGTACTTC